These 12 T cell receptor beta chains were sequenced from one sample in a study of blood T cell repertoires in COVID-19. Clones were sequenced by immunoSEQ multiplex PCR, and TCRdb holds only the in-frame ones, with some missing. Of roughly 200,000 clones listed, about 80% are singletons. The sample was peripheral blood. The receptors come from a man in his fifties with active or convalescent COVID-19.

The rearrangement uses TRBV30 and TRBJ1-4; TRBD1 might be the D (6 bases). CDR3 length: 15 amino acids. CDR1 and CDR2 (germline): GTSNPN, SVGIG (reference sequence). Deletions cut 2 bases from V and 3 bases from J, with 13 bases between. The CDR3 spells CAWSSTGLANEKLFF. The CDR3 DNA reads as TGTGCCTGGAGTTCCACAGGGCTGGCTAATGAAAAACTGTTTTTT.

The genes are TRBV7-2 and TRBJ2-5; 9 positions match TRBD2. V was clipped by 6 bases and J by 5 bases; unmatched bases: 13. This CDR3 spans 16 amino acids. Per germline, CDR1 SGHTA and CDR2 FQGNSA. The CDR3 coding sequence is TGTGCCAGCAGTTACGACTCAGCGGGGGGATTGGAGACCCAGTACTTC. It yields the protein CASSYDSAGGLETQYF.

The rearrangement links TRBV10-3 to TRBJ2-5, with 7 bases that match TRBD2. This CDR3 region has 13 residues. Trimming at V came to 10 bases and at J to 0 bases, leaving 5 bases not matched to a gene. The germline V gene has CDR1 ENHRY and CDR2 SYGVKD. The CDR3 sequence: CATETSNQETQYF. Written as DNA, the CDR3 is TGTGCCACGGAGACTAGCAACCAAGAGACCCAGTACTTC.

V usage is TRBV6-5 and J usage is TRBJ2-1; weak D call: TRBD1 (5 bases). The CDR3 totals 14 residues. V was trimmed by 9 bases and J by 4 bases, leaving 16 bases between them. From germline, CDR1 is MNHEY and CDR2 SVGAGI. CDR3 coding DNA: TGTGCCAGTACGGTGGCCAGGGATTACAATGAGCAGTTCTTC. It is translated as CASTVARDYNEQFF.

The chain carries TRBV7-2 and TRBJ2-5; TRBD1 is a possible D gene (6 bases). The CDR3 contains 13 residues. Trimming cost V 2 bases and J 3 bases, with 7 bases left between them. The germline CDR1 and CDR2 sequences are SGHTA and FQGNSA. The CDR3 loop is CASSLWDKETQYF. The CDR3 DNA sequence: TGTGCCAGCAGCTTATGGGACAAAGAGACCCAGTACTTC. Full variable domain (remainder filled in from reference TRBV7-2 and TRBJ2-5): GAGVSQSPSNKVTEKGKDVELRCDPISGHTALYWYRQSLGQGLEFLIYFQGNSAPDKSGLPSDRFSAERTGGSVSTLTIQRTQQEDSAVYLCASSLWDKETQYFGPGTRLLVL.

The chain carries TRBV27 and TRBJ1-4; D possibly corresponds to TRBD1 (6 bases). The germline V and J ends were trimmed by 5 bases and 7 bases, with 20 bases remaining between them. Germline-derived CDR1 and CDR2 are MNHEY and SMNVEV (reference sequence). CDR3 length: 16 residues. The CDR3 loop reads CASSPTPGEKGEKLFF. As DNA, the CDR3 is TGTGCCAGCAGTCCTACTCCAGGGGAAAAGGGTGAAAAACTGTTTTTT.

The chain has TRBV7-9 and TRBJ2-7; 8 bases match TRBD2. The J segment lost 3 bases and the V segment lost 3 bases, leaving 7 bases of the junction unmatched. Germline assignment: CDR1 SEHNR and CDR2 FQNEAQ (reference sequence). The CDR3 is made up of 15 amino acids. CDR3 DNA: TGTGCCAGCAGCTTCGGGGCGGGGGGCAACTACGAGCAGTACTTC. Translating gives CASSFGAGGNYEQYF.

The chain combines TRBV5-4 with TRBJ1-6; possible D gene TRBD1, 6 bases. This CDR3 has 15 amino acids. Germline CDR1 and CDR2: SGHNT and YYREEE (reference sequence). Trimming took 1 base from V and 7 from J, leaving 12 bases between them. CDR3 amino acids: CASSLIRGGNSPLHF. In nucleotides, the CDR3 is TGTGCCAGCAGCTTGATCAGGGGCGGAAATTCACCCCTCCACTTT.

The chain has TRBV7-9 and TRBJ2-2, with 9 nucleotides matching TRBD2. Germline V gives CDR1 SEHNR, CDR2 FQNEAQ (reference sequence). The ends lost 5 bases at V and 2 bases at J; junction bases unmatched: 3. The CDR3 has 15 residues. CDR3 amino acids: CASSRLAANTGELFF. The CDR3 nucleotides are TGTGCCAGCAGCCGACTAGCGGCCAACACCGGGGAGCTGTTTTTT.

A word on this clone: The identical CDR3 is also encoded by other nucleotide sequences in the sample. The rearrangement joins TRBV9 to TRBJ1-6, with unresolved D. Trimming took 0 bases from V and 3 from J, leaving 7 bases between them. This CDR3 has 15 residues. From germline, CDR1 is SGDLS and CDR2 YYNGEE. The CDR3 coding sequence is TGTGCCAGCAGCGTAGGAGATAACTATAATTCACCCCTCCACTTT. It codes for CASSVGDNYNSPLHF.

V and J are TRBV6-5 and TRBJ1-2; D remains ambiguous. Germline CDR1 MNHEY, CDR2 SVGAGI. Trimming removed 1 base from V and 8 bases from J, with 11 bases in between. This CDR3 has 13 amino acids. The CDR3 nucleotides read TGTGCCAGCAGTTACTTCGGGTCAGAAGGCTACACCTTC. This codes for CASSYFGSEGYTF.

CDR3 bases: TGTGCCAGCAGTCCAAGACCAGGTAGCACCGGGGAGCTGTTTTTT. This encodes CASSPRPGSTGELFF. This chain links TRBV6-5 with TRBJ2-2; D is undetermined. Germline lookup yields CDR1 MNHEY and CDR2 SVGAGI. Trimming removed 5 bases at V and 4 bases at J, with 14 bases between. The CDR3 extends over 15 amino acids.